This T cell receptor beta chain stems from a study of blood T cell repertoires in COVID-19. Study context: Acute-phase and convalescent COVID-19 samples originated in the United States, Italy and Spain.

The CDR3 is 13 residues long. Looked up from germline, CDR1 is MNHEY and CDR2 is SMNVEV (reference sequence). Trimming shortened V by 6 bases and J by 7 bases, and 13 bases separated the two germline ends. Authors' processing steps: Estimated nucleated cell counts came from reference gene primer amplification. TCRdb's table, derived via immunoSEQ multiplex PCR, lists solely in-frame clones and lacks some. The DNA gave D and trimming, while V, J and clone size come from that table. This table has about 120,000 clones, roughly 89% appearing once. The source is a woman aged 50 to 60 with acute or convalescent COVID-19. The gene calls are TRBV27 and TRBJ1-5, with no clear D. Sequencing was performed on peripheral blood. CDR3 protein: CASRRDGRQPQHF. The CDR3 coding sequence is TGTGCCAGCAGGAGGGATGGGAGGCAGCCCCAGCATTTT.